Listed below are T cell receptor beta chains from one sample, sequenced in a study of blood T cell repertoires in COVID-19. Sequenced by immunoSEQ multiplex PCR; TCRdb stores in-frame clones only, minus some. Here the sample spans about 320,000 clones, 70% to 90% being singletons. The sequencing input was peripheral blood. These receptors were taken from a human donor in a cohort sampled during active COVID-19. Each CDR3 is given with its conserved first and last residue. D genes are given only for firm matches. Some rows have no size entry. The others give once, few or many, or a class for an expanded clone.

CDR3aa,CDR3nt,v_gene,j_gene,abundance,d_gene
CASSLVPGIDNTEAFF,TGTGCCAGCAGCTTGGTTCCAGGGATCGACAACACTGAAGCTTTCTTT,TRBV5-5,TRBJ1-1,.,.
CASRGDSVAIYF,TGTGCCAGCAGGGGGGACAGTGTGGCCATATATTTT,TRBV6-5,TRBJ1-3,.,TRBD1
CASSMSSYNEQFF,TGTGCCAGCAGCATGAGCTCCTACAATGAGCAGTTCTTC,TRBV5-4,TRBJ2-1,.,.
CASSPTWTSGTDTQYF,TGTGCCAGCTCCCCTACCTGGACTAGCGGAACAGATACGCAGTATTTT,TRBV18,TRBJ2-3,.,TRBD2
CASSEERRSYGYTF,TGTGCCAGCAGTGAGGAACGGAGGTCGTATGGCTACACCTTC,TRBV25-1,TRBJ1-2,.,.
CASTSGNEQFF,TGTGCCAGCACTTCAGGTAACGAGCAGTTCTTC,TRBV24-1,TRBJ2-1,once,.
CASSLGTGSLKDTEAFF,TGTGCCAGCAGCTTGGGGACAGGGTCCCTCAAGGACACTGAAGCTTTCTTT,TRBV5-8,TRBJ1-1,.,TRBD1
CASSPSHSYGYTF,TGTGCCAGCTCACCGAGCCACAGCTATGGCTACACCTTC,TRBV18,TRBJ1-2,.,.
CASSYRGPEKLFF,TGTGCCAGCAGCTACAGGGGGCCAGAAAAACTGTTTTTT,TRBV27,TRBJ1-4,.,TRBD1
CASSPHGDRGSYNEQFF,TGTGCCAGCAGCCCACACGGGGACAGGGGCTCCTACAATGAGCAGTTCTTC,TRBV7-9,TRBJ2-1,.,TRBD1
CASSQVPGQGTDGYTF,TGTGCCAGCTCACAAGTCCCGGGACAGGGCACGGACGGCTACACCTTC,TRBV18,TRBJ1-2,few,TRBD1
CASSLDNEPYGYTF,TGTGCCAGCAGCTTGGATAATGAGCCCTATGGCTACACCTTC,TRBV5-6,TRBJ1-2,few,.
CASSLGTGLYEQYF,TGTGCCAGCAGCTTAGGGACAGGGCTCTACGAGCAGTACTTC,TRBV5-5,TRBJ2-7,.,TRBD1